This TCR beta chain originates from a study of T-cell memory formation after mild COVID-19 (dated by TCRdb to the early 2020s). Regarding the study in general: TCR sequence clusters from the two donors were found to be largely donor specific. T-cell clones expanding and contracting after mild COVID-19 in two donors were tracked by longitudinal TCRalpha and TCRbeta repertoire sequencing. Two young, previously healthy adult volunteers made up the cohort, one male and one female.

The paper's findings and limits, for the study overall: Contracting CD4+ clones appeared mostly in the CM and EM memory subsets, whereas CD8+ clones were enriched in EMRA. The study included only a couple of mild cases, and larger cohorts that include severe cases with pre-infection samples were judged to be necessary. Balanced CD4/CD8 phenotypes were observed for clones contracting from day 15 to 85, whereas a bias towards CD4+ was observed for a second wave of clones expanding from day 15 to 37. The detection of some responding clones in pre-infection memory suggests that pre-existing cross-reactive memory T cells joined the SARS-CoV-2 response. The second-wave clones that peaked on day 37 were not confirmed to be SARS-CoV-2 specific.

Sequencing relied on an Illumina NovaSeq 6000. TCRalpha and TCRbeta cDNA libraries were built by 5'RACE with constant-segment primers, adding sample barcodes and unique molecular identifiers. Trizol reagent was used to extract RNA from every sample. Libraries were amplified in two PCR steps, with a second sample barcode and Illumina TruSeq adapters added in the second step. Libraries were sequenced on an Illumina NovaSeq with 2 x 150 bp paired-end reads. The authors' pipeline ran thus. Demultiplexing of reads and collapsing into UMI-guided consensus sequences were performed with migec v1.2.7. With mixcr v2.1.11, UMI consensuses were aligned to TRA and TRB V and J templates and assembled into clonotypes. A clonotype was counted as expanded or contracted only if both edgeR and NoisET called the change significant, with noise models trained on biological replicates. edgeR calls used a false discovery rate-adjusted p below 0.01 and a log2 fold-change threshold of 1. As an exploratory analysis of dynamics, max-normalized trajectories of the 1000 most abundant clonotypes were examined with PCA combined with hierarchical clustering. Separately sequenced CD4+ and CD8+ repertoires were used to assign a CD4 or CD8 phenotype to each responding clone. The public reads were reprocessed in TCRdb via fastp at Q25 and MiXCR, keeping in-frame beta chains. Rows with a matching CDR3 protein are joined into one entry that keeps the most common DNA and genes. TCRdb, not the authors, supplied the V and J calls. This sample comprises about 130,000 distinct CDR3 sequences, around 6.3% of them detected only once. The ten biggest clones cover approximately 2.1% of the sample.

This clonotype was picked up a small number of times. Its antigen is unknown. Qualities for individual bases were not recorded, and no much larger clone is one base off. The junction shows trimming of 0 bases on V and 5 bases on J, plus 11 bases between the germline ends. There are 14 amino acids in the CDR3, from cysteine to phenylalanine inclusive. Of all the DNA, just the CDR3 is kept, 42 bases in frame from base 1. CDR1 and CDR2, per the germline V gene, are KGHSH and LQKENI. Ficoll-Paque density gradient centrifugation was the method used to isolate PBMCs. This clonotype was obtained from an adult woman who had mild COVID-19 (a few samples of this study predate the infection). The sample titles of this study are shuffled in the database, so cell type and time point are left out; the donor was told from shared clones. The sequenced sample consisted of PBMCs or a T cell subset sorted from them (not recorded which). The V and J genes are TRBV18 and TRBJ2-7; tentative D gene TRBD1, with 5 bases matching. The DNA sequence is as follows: TGTGCCAGCTCACCACCGCAGGGTGGGAACGAGCAGTACTTC. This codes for CASSPPQGGNEQYF.